This T cell receptor beta chain was documented in a study of spatial heterogeneity in lung cancer. Overall study: Detected sequences consistently included more beta-chain ones than alpha-chain ones.

There are a few counts of this clonotype. Its antigen remains unknown. Study-wide results and limits: Ubiquitous expanded tumor TCRs surfaced in blood more at resection than they did at follow-up.

V was clipped by 5 bases and J by 1 base, with 15 bases between them. The CDR3 has 15 residues. Germline V lookup: CDR1 SGHTA, CDR2 FQGNSA. Each TCR cDNA molecule bore a unique molecular identifier. TCRdb re-called the 5' RACE reads with MiXCR, one entry per CDR3 protein. This repertoire shows over 90,000 distinct CDR3 sequences, 7.5% to 10% found once; its top ten account for 6.5% to 8.5%. Stated time point: sample taken at primary tumor resection. Material for sequencing was whole RNA from tumor, nontumor lung or frozen PBMC, left unsorted. Patients with untreated early-stage non-small cell lung cancer, numbering 55 to 80, were the donors.

The source is a male donor with early-stage non-small cell lung cancer. The sample consisted of PBMCs, taken at surgery. V gene TRBV7-2 combines with J gene TRBJ2-7; tentatively, D is TRBD2 (5 bases). CDR3 amino acids: CASSSPLGGSYEQYF. The CDR3 DNA reads TGTGCCAGCAGCAGCCCCCTCGGAGGTTCCTACGAGCAGTACTTC.